This T cell receptor beta chain is drawn from a study of blood T cell repertoires in COVID-19. Looking at the study overall: Some COVID-19 samples were acute and others convalescent; all came from the United States, Italy and Spain. In each case, the material was cDNA or gDNA derived from T cells, B-cell-depleted T cells, or PBMCs.

The V gene end was trimmed by 4 bases and the J gene end by 5 bases; junction bases not matched to a gene: 3. Germline CDR1 SEHNR, CDR2 FQNEAQ (reference sequence). The CDR3 runs 13 residues. Those enrolled in Seattle joined during active infection and were followed longitudinally afterward. Methods used by the authors: Amplification of reference gene primers provided the estimated nucleated cell counts. Assay: immunoSEQ multiplex PCR; the TCRdb copy retains only in-frame clones and omits some. V, J and clone size were drawn from that table, and D and trimming were deduced from the DNA. The table includes roughly 150,000 clones, less than 85% detected once.

The specimen sequenced was peripheral blood. The chain joins TRBV7-9 to TRBJ2-7; 9 positions agree with TRBD1. This clonotype was sampled from a woman aged 55-75 years with COVID-19, enrolled during active disease. The CDR3 here is CASSWTGVNEQYF. The CDR3 DNA sequence: TGTGCCAGCAGCTGGACAGGGGTCAACGAGCAGTACTTC.